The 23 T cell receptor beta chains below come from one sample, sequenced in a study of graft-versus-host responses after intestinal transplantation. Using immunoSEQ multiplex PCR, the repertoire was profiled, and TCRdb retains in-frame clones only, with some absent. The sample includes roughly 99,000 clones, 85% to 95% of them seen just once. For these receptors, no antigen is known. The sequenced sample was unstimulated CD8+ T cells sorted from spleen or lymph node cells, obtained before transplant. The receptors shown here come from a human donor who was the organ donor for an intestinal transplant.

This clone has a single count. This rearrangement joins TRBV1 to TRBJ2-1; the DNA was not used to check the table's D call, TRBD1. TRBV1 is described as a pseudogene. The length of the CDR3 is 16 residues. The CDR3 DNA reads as TGCACCAGCAGCCAAGTCACAGGATTTATGGCAATTGGGCAGTTCTTC. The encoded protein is CTSSQVTGFMAIGQFF.

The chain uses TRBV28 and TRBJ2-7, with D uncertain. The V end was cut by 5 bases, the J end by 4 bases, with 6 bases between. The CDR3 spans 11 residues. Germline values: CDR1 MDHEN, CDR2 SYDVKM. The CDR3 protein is CASSPGYEQYF. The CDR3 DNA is TGTGCCAGCAGTCCCGGGTACGAGCAGTACTTC.

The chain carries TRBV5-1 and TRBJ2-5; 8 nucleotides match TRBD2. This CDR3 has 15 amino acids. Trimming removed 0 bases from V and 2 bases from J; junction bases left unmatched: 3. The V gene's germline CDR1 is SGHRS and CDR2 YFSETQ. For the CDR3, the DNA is TGCGCCAGCAGCTTGGCCGGGGGGGTACAAGAGACCCAGTACTTC. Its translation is CASSLAGGVQETQYF.

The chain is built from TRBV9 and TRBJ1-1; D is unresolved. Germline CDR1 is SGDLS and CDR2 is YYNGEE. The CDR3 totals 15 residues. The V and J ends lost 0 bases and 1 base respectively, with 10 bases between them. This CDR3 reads CASSVDGSSNTEAFF. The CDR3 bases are TGTGCCAGCAGCGTAGATGGCAGTTCGAACACTGAAGCTTTCTTT.

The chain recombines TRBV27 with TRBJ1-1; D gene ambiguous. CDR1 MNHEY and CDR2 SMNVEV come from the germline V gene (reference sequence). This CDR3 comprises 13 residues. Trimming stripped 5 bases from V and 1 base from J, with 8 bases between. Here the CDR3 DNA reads TGTGCCAGCAGTGCCCGGGGGAACACTGAAGCTTTCTTT. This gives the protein CASSARGNTEAFF.

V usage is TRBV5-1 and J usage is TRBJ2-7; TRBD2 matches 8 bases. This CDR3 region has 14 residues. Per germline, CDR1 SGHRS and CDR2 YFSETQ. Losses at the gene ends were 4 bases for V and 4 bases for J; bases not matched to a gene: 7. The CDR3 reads CASSTLAEGYEQYF. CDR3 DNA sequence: TGCGCCAGCAGCACACTAGCGGAGGGGTACGAGCAGTACTTC.

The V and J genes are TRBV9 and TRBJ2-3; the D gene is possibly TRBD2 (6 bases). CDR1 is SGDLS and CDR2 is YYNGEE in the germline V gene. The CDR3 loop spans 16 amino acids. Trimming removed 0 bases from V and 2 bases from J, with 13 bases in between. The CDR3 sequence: CASSVDGGEDTDTQYF. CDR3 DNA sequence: TGTGCCAGCAGCGTAGACGGCGGGGAAGACACAGATACGCAGTATTTT.

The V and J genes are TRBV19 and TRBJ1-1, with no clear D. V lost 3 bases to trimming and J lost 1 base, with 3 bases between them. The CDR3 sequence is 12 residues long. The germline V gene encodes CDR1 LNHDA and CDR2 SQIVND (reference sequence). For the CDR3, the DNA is TGTGCCAGTAGTATTAGGAACACTGAAGCTTTCTTT. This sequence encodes CASSIRNTEAFF. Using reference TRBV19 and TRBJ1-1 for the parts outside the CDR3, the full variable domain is DGGITQSPKYLFRKEGQNVTLSCEQNLNHDAMYWYRQDPGQGLRLIYYSQIVNDFQKGDIAEGYSVSREKKESFPLTVTSAQKNPTAFYLCASSIRNTEAFFGQGTRLTVV.

The CDR3 loop is CASGPIRDRGQETQYF. The CDR3 DNA follows: TGTGCCAGCGGACCAATTCGGGACAGGGGGCAAGAGACCCAGTACTTC. The rearrangement joins TRBV7-6 to TRBJ2-5; TRBD1 matches 11 bases. After removal of 8 bases from V and 2 bases from J, the junction contained 10 bases not matched to a gene. CDR1 is SGHVS and CDR2 is FNYEAQ in the germline V gene. This CDR3 region has 16 residues.

The CDR3 loop reads CASSLAGTADYEQYF. The CDR3 bases are TGTGCCAGCAGCTTGGCGGGAACTGCCGACTACGAGCAGTACTTC. This chain links TRBV5-6 with TRBJ2-7, with D perhaps TRBD2 (5 bases). Germline V lookup: CDR1 SGHDT, CDR2 YYEEEE. V was clipped by 0 bases and J by 3 bases, with 13 bases between them. CDR3 length: 15 amino acids.

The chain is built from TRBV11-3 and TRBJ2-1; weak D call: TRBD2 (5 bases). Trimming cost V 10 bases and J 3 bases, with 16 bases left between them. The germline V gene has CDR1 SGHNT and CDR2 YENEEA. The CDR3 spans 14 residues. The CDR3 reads CATGYSSDYNEQFF. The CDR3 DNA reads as TGTGCCACGGGGTACAGCTCAGACTACAATGAGCAGTTCTTC.

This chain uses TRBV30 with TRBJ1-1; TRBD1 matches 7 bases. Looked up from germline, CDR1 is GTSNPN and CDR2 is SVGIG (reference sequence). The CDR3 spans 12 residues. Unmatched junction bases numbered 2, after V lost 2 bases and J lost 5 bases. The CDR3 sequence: CAWSPQGTEAFF. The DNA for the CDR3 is TGTGCCTGGAGTCCACAGGGGACTGAAGCTTTCTTT.

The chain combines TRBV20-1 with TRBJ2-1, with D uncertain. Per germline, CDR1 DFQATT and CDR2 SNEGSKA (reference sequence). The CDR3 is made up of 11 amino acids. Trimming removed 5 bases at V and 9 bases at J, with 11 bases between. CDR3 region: CSAPESAEQFF. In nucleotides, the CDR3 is TGCAGTGCTCCGGAGTCAGCTGAGCAGTTCTTC.

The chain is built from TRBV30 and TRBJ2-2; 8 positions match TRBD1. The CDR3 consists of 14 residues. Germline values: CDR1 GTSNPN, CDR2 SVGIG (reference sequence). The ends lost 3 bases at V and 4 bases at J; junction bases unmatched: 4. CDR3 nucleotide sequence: TGTGCCTGGAGCCGGGACAGGATCACCGGGGAGCTGTTTTTT. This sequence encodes CAWSRDRITGELFF.

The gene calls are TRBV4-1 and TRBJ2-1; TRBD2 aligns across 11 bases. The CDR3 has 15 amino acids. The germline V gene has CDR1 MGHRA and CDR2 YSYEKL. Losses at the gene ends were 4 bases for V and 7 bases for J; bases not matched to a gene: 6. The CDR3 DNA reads TGCGCCAGCAGCCGGTACCTAGCGGGGGGTAATGAGCAGTTCTTC. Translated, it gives CASSRYLAGGNEQFF.

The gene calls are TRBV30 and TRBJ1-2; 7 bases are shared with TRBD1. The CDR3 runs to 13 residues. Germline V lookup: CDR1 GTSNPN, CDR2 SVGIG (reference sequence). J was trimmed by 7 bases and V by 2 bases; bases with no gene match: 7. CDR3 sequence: CAWSPGTETGYTF. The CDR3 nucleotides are TGTGCCTGGAGTCCCGGGACAGAGACTGGCTACACCTTC.

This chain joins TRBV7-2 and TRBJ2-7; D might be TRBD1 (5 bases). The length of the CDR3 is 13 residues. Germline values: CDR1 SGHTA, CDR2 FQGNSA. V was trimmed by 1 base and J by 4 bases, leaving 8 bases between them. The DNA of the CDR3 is TGTGCCAGCAGCTTAGACTCAGGGTACGAGCAGTACTTC. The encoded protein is CASSLDSGYEQYF.

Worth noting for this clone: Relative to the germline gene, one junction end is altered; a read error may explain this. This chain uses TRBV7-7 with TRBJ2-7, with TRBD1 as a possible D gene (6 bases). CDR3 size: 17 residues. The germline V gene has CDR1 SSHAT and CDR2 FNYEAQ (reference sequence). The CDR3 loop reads CASSLGNRVVSPYEQYF. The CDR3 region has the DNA TGTGCTAGCAGCTTGGGAAACAGGGTTGTTAGCCCCTACGAGCAGTACTTC.

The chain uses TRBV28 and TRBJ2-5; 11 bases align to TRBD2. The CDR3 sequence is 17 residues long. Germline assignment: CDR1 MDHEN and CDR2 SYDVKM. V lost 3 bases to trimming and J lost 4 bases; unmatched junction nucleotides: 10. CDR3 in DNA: TGTGCCAGCAGTTTCCCTCTAGCGGGAGGCGGGGGAGAGACCCAGTACTTC. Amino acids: CASSFPLAGGGGETQYF. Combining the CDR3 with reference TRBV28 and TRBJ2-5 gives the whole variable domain DVKVTQSSRYLVKRTGEKVFLECVQDMDHENMFWYRQDPGLGLRLIYFSYDVKMKEKGDIPEGYSVSREKKERFSLILESASTNQTSMYLCASSFPLAGGGGETQYFGPGTRLLVL.

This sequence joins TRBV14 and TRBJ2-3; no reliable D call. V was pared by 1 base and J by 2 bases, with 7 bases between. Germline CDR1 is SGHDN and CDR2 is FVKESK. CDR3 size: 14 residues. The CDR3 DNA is TGTGCCAGCAGCCAAGTGACTTCCACAGATACGCAGTATTTT. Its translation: CASSQVTSTDTQYF.

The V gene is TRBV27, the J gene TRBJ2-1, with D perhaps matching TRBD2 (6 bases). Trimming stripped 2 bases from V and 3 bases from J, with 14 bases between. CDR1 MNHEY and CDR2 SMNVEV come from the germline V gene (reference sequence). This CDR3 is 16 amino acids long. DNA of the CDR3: TGTGCCAGCAGTTTAGGGATCGCGGGAAACTACAATGAGCAGTTCTTC. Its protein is CASSLGIAGNYNEQFF.

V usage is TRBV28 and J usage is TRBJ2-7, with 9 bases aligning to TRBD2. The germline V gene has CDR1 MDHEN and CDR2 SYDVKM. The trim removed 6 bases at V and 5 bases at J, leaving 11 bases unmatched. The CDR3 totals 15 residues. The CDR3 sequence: CASSASSGTYNEQYF. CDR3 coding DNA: TGTGCCAGCAGCGCTTCTAGCGGGACGTATAACGAGCAGTACTTC.

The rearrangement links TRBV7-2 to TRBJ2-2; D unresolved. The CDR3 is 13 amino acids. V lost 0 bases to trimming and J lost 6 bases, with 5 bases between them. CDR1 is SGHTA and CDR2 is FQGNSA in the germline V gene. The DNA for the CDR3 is TGTGCCAGCAGCTTAGCGTCTCCCGGGGAGCTGTTTTTT. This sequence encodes CASSLASPGELFF. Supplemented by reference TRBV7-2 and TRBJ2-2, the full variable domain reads GAGVSQSPSNKVTEKGKDVELRCDPISGHTALYWYRQSLGQGLEFLIYFQGNSAPDKSGLPSDRFSAERTGGSVSTLTIQRTQQEDSAVYLCASSLASPGELFFGEGSRLTVL.